A single sample is the source of the 23 T cell receptor beta chains below, sequenced in a study of post-analysis software for immune sequencing data. Researchers reported that TCR beta cDNA libraries carried unique molecular identifiers. TCRdb used MiXCR to reprocess the PCR reads, holding one entry per CDR3 protein. This table holds some 450,000 distinct CDR3 sequences, roughly 46% found once. For these TCRs, the target antigens are not known. Study findings and constraints: TRBV segments more frequent in patients than in controls numbered a few and included TRBV5-6, TRBV5-1 and TRBV20-1.

The source material was blood. The receptors shown here come from a girl aged 10-17 years with multiple sclerosis.

This chain joins TRBV6-2 or TRBV6-3 and TRBJ2-5; 7 nucleotides align to TRBD2. V shed 5 bases, J shed 5 bases, and the junction held 2 bases outside the gene matches. The CDR3 runs to 12 residues. Germline lookup yields CDR1 MNHEY and CDR2 SVGEGT. The CDR3 region has the DNA TGTGCCAGCAGTCGGACTAGTGAGACCCAGTACTTC. Protein: CASSRTSETQYF.

This clonotype has a handful of counts. The rearrangement uses TRBV28 and TRBJ1-1, with D perhaps matching TRBD1 (5 bases). The CDR3 contains 14 residues. Trimming took 7 bases from V and 1 from J, leaving 13 bases between them. Germline V gene lookup returns CDR1 MDHEN and CDR2 SYDVKM. The CDR3 region is CASKTGTENTEAFF. As DNA, the CDR3 is TGTGCCAGCAAGACCGGGACGGAGAACACTGAAGCTTTCTTT. The variable domain in full, with the rest retrieved from reference TRBV28 and TRBJ1-1, is DVKVTQSSRYLVKRTGEKVFLECVQDMDHENMFWYRQDPGLGLRLIYFSYDVKMKEKGDIPEGYSVSREKKERFSLILESASTNQTSMYLCASKTGTENTEAFFGQGTRLTVV.

The chain employs TRBV7-2 and TRBJ1-4; TRBD1 agrees at 7 bases. Germline CDR1 and CDR2: SGHTA and FQGNSA. This CDR3 is 14 amino acids long. V gave up 5 bases and J gave up 7 bases; unmatched junction bases: 7. As DNA, the CDR3 is TGTGCCAGCAGCCGAGACAGGGCGGTTGAAAAACTGTTTTTT. It is translated as CASSRDRAVEKLFF.

The chain recombines TRBV5-6 with TRBJ1-2; D gene uncertain. Germline V lookup: CDR1 SGHDT, CDR2 YYEEEE. The CDR3 is 13 amino acids. V shed 0 bases and J shed 9 bases, with 12 bases lying between them. CDR3 residues: CASSLGVGDCYTF. CDR3 coding DNA: TGTGCCAGCAGCTTGGGGGTCGGCGACTGCTACACCTTC.

The gene calls are TRBV4-1 and TRBJ1-5, with a possible D match to TRBD1 (6 bases). Trimming removed 1 base at V and 4 bases at J, with 20 bases between. The V gene's germline CDR1 is MGHRA and CDR2 YSYEKL. CDR3 size: 18 residues. CDR3 sequence: CASSQVGGPRELNQPQHF. The DNA of the CDR3 is TGCGCCAGCAGCCAAGTTGGGGGCCCCCGGGAGCTTAATCAGCCCCAGCATTTT.

This clonotype was detected only a few times. The rearrangement links TRBV4-1 to TRBJ2-7; the D is unclear. The germline gives CDR1 MGHRA, CDR2 YSYEKL. V was trimmed by 0 bases and J by 3 bases, leaving 6 bases between them. The length of the CDR3 is 13 residues. CDR3 DNA: TGCGCCAGCAGCCAAGAGCCCCACTACGAGCAGTACTTC. This codes for CASSQEPHYEQYF.

The CDR3 sequence: CASSPRDGVREQYF. The CDR3 coding sequence is TGTGCCAGCAGCCCCCGGGACGGGGTCCGCGAGCAGTACTTC. This chain links TRBV7-9 with TRBJ2-4, with D possibly being TRBD1 or TRBD2 (5 bases each). Gene TRBJ2-7 matches the end of the DNA better, so the J call may be wrong. The CDR3 has 14 residues. Germline V gene data show CDR1 as SEHNR and CDR2 as FQNEAQ (reference sequence).

The chain carries TRBV7-2 and TRBJ2-7; D gene ambiguous. This CDR3 has 13 amino acids. The germline V and J ends were trimmed by 0 bases and 1 base, with 4 bases remaining between them. Looked up from germline, CDR1 is SGHTA and CDR2 is FQGNSA. CDR3 in amino acids: CASSLAESYEQYF. In nucleotides, the CDR3 is TGTGCCAGCAGCTTAGCAGAATCCTACGAGCAGTACTTC.

The table lists this clonotype with a few counts. CDR3 DNA: TGTGCCATCAGGGCTAATGAAAAACTGTTTTTT. As protein: CAIRANEKLFF. This chain connects TRBV10-3 to TRBJ1-4; D remains ambiguous. Germline lookup yields CDR1 ENHRY and CDR2 SYGVKD. This CDR3 spans 11 amino acids. V lost 6 bases and J lost 3, with 2 bases in between.

The chain uses TRBV7-3 and TRBJ2-1, with TRBD2 as a possible D gene (6 bases). CDR1 and CDR2 from the germline V gene are SGHTA and FQGTGA. Trimming removed 5 bases at V and 9 bases at J, with 20 bases between. The CDR3 consists of 15 residues. CDR3 residues: CASSRLGMGEVEQFF. Here the CDR3 DNA reads TGTGCCAGCAGCCGACTAGGCATGGGGGAGGTTGAGCAGTTCTTC.

The rearrangement uses TRBV5-1 and TRBJ2-7; 7 bases match TRBD2. CDR1 SGHRS and CDR2 YFSETQ come from the germline V gene. V shed 6 bases, J shed 5 bases, and the junction held 8 bases outside the gene matches. CDR3 length: 13 amino acids. CDR3 amino acids: CASKAGEGHEQYF. The DNA for the CDR3 is TGCGCCAGCAAGGCGGGAGAGGGTCACGAGCAGTACTTC.

This clonotype has just a few counts. The CDR3 region has the DNA TGTGCCAGCAGTTCACGGGGAGGGATTTTGAATGAGCAGTTCTTC. Amino acids: CASSSRGGILNEQFF. The V call is TRBV12-3 or TRBV12-4, the J call TRBJ2-1; 7 bases agree with TRBD2. This CDR3 is built from 15 residues. J was trimmed by 7 bases and V by 4 bases; bases with no gene match: 10.

The chain employs TRBV20-1 and TRBJ2-7; D is unresolved. Germline V gene sequence: CDR1 DFQATT, CDR2 SNEGSKA (reference sequence). The CDR3 is made up of 14 amino acids. Between the trimmed V and J ends, which lost 5 bases and 6 bases, there was a span of 20 bases. The CDR3 nucleotides read TGCAGTGCTCGGCAGAACATAGCATTTCCCGAGCAGTACTTC. It is translated as CSARQNIAFPEQYF.

The chain carries TRBV5-6 and TRBJ2-7; 10 nucleotides match TRBD1. The J call may not be correct, given that the DNA end is closer to TRBJ2-5. Germline CDR1 is SGHDT and CDR2 is YYEEEE. The CDR3 length is 14 residues. CDR3 coding DNA: TGTGCCAGCAGCTACCGGACAGGGGGAGAGACCCAGTACTTC. It yields the protein CASSYRTGGETQYF.

As to this clonotype: The junction departs from germline at one end; a sequencing error may be responsible. This sequence joins TRBV29-1 and TRBJ2-7; 8 bases are shared with TRBD2. CDR3 length: 14 amino acids. Germline values: CDR1 SQVTM, CDR2 ANQGSEA. The CDR3 bases are TGCGGCGTTGCCTTAGCGGGAATAAGGGACGAGCAGTACTTC. This encodes CGVALAGIRDEQYF.

The chain carries TRBV5-1 and TRBJ1-1; a possible D gene is TRBD1 (6 bases). The CDR3 has 14 amino acids. The V end lost 4 bases, the J end lost 6 bases, and 16 bases lay between the germline ends. CDR1 is SGHRS, CDR2 YFSETQ, per germline. For the CDR3, the DNA is TGCGCCAGCAGCCAGCGGACAGCAGGGTCTGAAGCTTTCTTT. Protein product: CASSQRTAGSEAFF.

The chain recombines TRBV2 with TRBJ2-5; 10 bases line up with TRBD2. The DNA end is a closer match to TRBJ2-7, so the J assignment may be wrong. The CDR3 consists of 14 residues. Germline loops: CDR1 SNHLY, CDR2 FYNNEI. The CDR3 DNA reads TGTGCCAGCAGTGAACTAGCGGGAGCGGACGAGCAGTACTTC. This codes for CASSELAGADEQYF.

This clonotype was picked up a small number of times. The genes are TRBV4-3 and TRBJ2-7; 10 bases align to TRBD2. Germline trimming cut 0 bases from V and 4 bases from J; bases unmatched to any gene: 18. Per the germline V gene, CDR1 is LGHNA and CDR2 is YSLEER. The CDR3 sequence is 20 residues long. The CDR3 region is CASSQEQGQASGRRRYEQYF. In nucleotides, the CDR3 is TGCGCCAGCAGCCAAGAGCAGGGGCAGGCTAGCGGGAGAAGAAGGTACGAGCAGTACTTC.

The V gene is TRBV5-1, the J gene TRBJ2-7; tentatively, D is TRBD2 (6 bases). The CDR3 is made up of 15 amino acids. Trimming left V 2 bases short and J 7 bases short, with 19 bases between. Germline CDR1 is SGHRS and CDR2 is YFSETQ. DNA of the CDR3: TGCGCCAGCAGCTTATATTCCAGGAACGCGGGAGAGCAGTACTTC. Translation gives CASSLYSRNAGEQYF. Variable domain in full (rest from reference TRBV5-1 and TRBJ2-7): KAGVTQTPRYLIKTRGQQVTLSCSPISGHRSVSWYQQTPGQGLQFLFEYFSETQRNKGNFPGRFSGRQFSNSRSEMNVSTLELGDSALYLCASSLYSRNAGEQYFGPGTRLTVT.

This clonotype is a singleton in its sample. The chain carries TRBV20-1 and TRBJ2-1, with TRBD2 matching 8 bases. V lost 0 bases to trimming and J lost 10 bases; unmatched junction nucleotides: 11. CDR1 is DFQATT, CDR2 SNEGSKA, per germline (reference sequence). CDR3 size: 15 residues. CDR3 protein: CSARDPGGRPYEQFF. In DNA form, the CDR3 reads TGCAGTGCTAGAGATCCGGGCGGGAGGCCGTACGAGCAGTTCTTC.

This chain uses TRBV24-1 with TRBJ2-5, with 11 nucleotides matching TRBD1. The CDR3 sequence is 15 residues long. Germline trimming cut 6 bases from V and 5 bases from J; bases unmatched to any gene: 7. Germline V gives CDR1 KGHDR, CDR2 SFDVKD. The CDR3 region is CATSQDRGLGETQYF. In DNA, the CDR3 is TGTGCCACCAGTCAGGACAGGGGGCTTGGGGAGACCCAGTACTTC.

This clonotype was observed a handful of times. This chain joins TRBV7-9 and TRBJ1-5, with D maybe TRBD1 (5 bases). With 2 bases removed from V and 7 bases from J, the gap between germline ends came to 12 bases. Germline loops: CDR1 SEHNR, CDR2 FQNEAQ (reference sequence). This CDR3 is 14 amino acids long. CDR3 sequence reads: CASSLSEGFQPQHF. CDR3 bases: TGTGCCAGCAGCTTATCAGAGGGGTTCCAGCCCCAGCATTTT.

The V and J genes are TRBV28 and TRBJ1-2; D unresolved. CDR3 length equals 12 residues. The ends were cut back, 3 bases at V and 7 bases at J, with 9 bases in the middle. The germline V gene has CDR1 MDHEN and CDR2 SYDVKM. The CDR3: CASSFGRSGYTF. CDR3 DNA: TGTGCCAGCAGTTTCGGCAGGTCTGGCTACACCTTC.